The entry below gives a single TCR beta chain sequence along with its context. The data are from a study of shared clonotypes between healthy human individuals. Generated by immunoSEQ multiplex PCR, the TCRdb table keeps only in-frame clones and is missing some. Of over 850,000 clones listed, around 78% were seen once; the top ten hold around 0.61%. Germline V gene data show CDR1 as SQVTM and CDR2 as ANQGSEA. This CDR3 contains 19 residues. The TCR comes from a man aged 18 to 30 in good health. Some clones in this sample may be carry-over from other donors' samples. The V call is TRBV29-1, the J call TRBJ1-5, with 7 bases identical to TRBD1. Sample: memory CD4+ T cells from PBMCs. The sample's subset: CD45RA-negative fraction. CDR3 in amino acids: CRESPDRAPFYYSNQPQHF. In nucleotides, the CDR3 is TGCAGAGAATCCCCCGACAGGGCCCCATTTTATTATAGCAATCAGCCCCAGCATTTT.